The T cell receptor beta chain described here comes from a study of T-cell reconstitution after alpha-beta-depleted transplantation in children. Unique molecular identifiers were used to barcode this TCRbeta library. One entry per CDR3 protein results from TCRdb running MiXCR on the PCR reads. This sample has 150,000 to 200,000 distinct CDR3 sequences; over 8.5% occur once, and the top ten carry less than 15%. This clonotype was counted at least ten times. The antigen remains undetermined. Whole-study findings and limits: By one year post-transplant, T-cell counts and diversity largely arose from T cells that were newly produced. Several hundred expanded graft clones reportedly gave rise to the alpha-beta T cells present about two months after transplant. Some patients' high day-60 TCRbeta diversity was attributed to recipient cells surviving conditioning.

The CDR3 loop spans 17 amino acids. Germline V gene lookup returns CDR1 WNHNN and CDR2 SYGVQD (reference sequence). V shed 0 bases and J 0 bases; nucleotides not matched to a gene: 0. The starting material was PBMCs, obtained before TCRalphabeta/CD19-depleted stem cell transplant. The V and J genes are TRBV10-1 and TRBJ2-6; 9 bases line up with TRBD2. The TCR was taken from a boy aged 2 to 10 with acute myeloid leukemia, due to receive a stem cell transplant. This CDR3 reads CASSESTSGSGANVLTF. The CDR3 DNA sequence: TGCGCCAGCAGTGAGTCGACTAGCGGCTCTGGGGCCAACGTCCTGACTTTC.